Below are 26 T cell receptor beta chains sequenced from a single sample in a study of CD8+CD57+ T cells in acquired aplastic anemia. The sequenced patients had an expansion of CD8+CD57+ cells seen by flow cytometry. Researchers used genomic DNA as the template to profile TCR beta VDJ and CDR3. TCRdb independently ran MiXCR on the reads; one entry per CDR3 protein. The table includes 150,000 to 200,000 distinct CDR3 sequences, 40% to 55% detected once. The sample was sorted CD4+, CD8+, or CD8+CD57+ T cells (not recorded which) from PBMCs. These receptors all come from a human donor with aplastic anemia.

At least ten counts were recorded for this clonotype. The chain joins TRBV5-1 to TRBJ2-7, with 11 nucleotides matching TRBD1. Per germline, CDR1 SGHRS and CDR2 YFSETQ. Unmatched junction bases numbered 4, after V lost 4 bases and J lost 4 bases. This CDR3 is 14 amino acids long. The CDR3 here is CASSGQGAIYEQYF. The CDR3 nucleotides read TGCGCCAGCAGCGGACAGGGGGCGATTTACGAGCAGTACTTC.

This clonotype was seen repeatedly, ten times or more. CDR3 sequence reads: CASSLAPLGPGELFF. Here the CDR3 DNA reads TGTGCCAGCAGCTTAGCGCCACTAGGGCCCGGGGAGCTGTTTTTT. The chain couples TRBV7-2 to TRBJ2-2, with D perhaps matching TRBD2 (5 bases). Trimming cost V 0 bases and J 6 bases, with 11 bases left between them. The CDR3 covers 15 residues. CDR1 is SGHTA, CDR2 FQGNSA, per germline.

The DNA of the CDR3 is TGTGCCAGCAGCGTAGCCGATTTAGGTGGCTACACCTTC. Its protein product is CASSVADLGGYTF. The chain links TRBV9 to TRBJ1-2; D not certain. The CDR3 has 13 amino acids. Deletions cut 0 bases from V and 7 bases from J, with 10 bases between. The germline CDR1 and CDR2 sequences are SGDLS and YYNGEE. Full variable domain (missing parts from reference TRBV9 and TRBJ1-2): DSGVTQTPKHLITATGQRVTLRCSPRSGDLSVYWYQQSLDQGLQFLIQYYNGEERAKGNILERFSAQQFPDLHSELNLSSLELGDSALYFCASSVADLGGYTFGSGTRLTVV.

This clonotype was seen at least ten times. The CDR3: CASSPYWGFENEQYF. CDR3 nucleotide sequence: TGTGCCAGCAGCCCGTATTGGGGGTTCGAGAACGAGCAGTACTTC. The rearrangement uses TRBV7-2 and TRBJ2-7; D could derive from TRBD1 or TRBD2 (5 bases each). V lost 5 bases, J lost 5 bases, and 19 bases lay in between. Germline loops: CDR1 SGHTA, CDR2 FQGNSA. The CDR3 contains 15 residues.

With regard to this clonotype: A much larger clone lies a single base off, so this may be a read error. The chain combines TRBV6-1 with TRBJ2-6; D possibly corresponds to TRBD1 (5 bases). Germline V lookup: CDR1 MNHNS, CDR2 SASEGT. CDR3 length: 16 amino acids. This CDR3 is CAGSPTGFSGANVLTF. CDR3 nucleotides: TGTGCCGGCAGTCCCACAGGCTTCTCTGGGGCCAACGTCCTGACTTTC.

This sequence joins TRBV24-1 and TRBJ2-3; tentatively, D is TRBD1 (5 bases). CDR1 is KGHDR and CDR2 is SFDVKD in the germline V gene. V lost 7 bases and J 5 bases, leaving 12 bases between the germline ends. CDR3 length equals 13 residues. Here the CDR3 reads CATSEWGKDTQYF. The DNA for the CDR3 is TGTGCCACCAGCGAATGGGGCAAAGATACGCAGTATTTT.

The genes are TRBV10-3 and TRBJ2-1; 11 bases match TRBD2. This CDR3 is built from 15 residues. V shed 6 bases and J 2 bases; nucleotides not matched to a gene: 3. CDR1 is ENHRY, CDR2 SYGVKD, per germline. This chain's CDR3 is CAIRGTSGTYNEQFF. Here the CDR3 DNA reads TGTGCCATCAGGGGGACTAGCGGAACCTACAATGAGCAGTTCTTC.

This clonotype was recorded once. This could be a read error, since a much larger clone is one nucleotide away. This chain connects TRBV5-1 to TRBJ1-1; no firm D call. The CDR3 is 14 amino acids. In germline, CDR1 is SGHRS, CDR2 YFSETQ. The CDR3 here is CASKMGAGSPEASF. CDR3 bases: TGCGCCAGCAAAATGGGAGCCGGATCCCCTGAAGCTTCCTTT.

This clonotype was recorded at least ten times. The V call is TRBV7-9, the J call TRBJ1-1; D is perhaps TRBD1 (6 bases). Germline lookup yields CDR1 SEHNR and CDR2 FQNEAQ (reference sequence). The ends were cut back, 2 bases at V and 2 bases at J, with 9 bases in the middle. The CDR3 totals 14 residues. The CDR3 loop is CASSLQGPNTEAFF. The CDR3 DNA reads TGTGCCAGCAGCTTACAGGGGCCAAACACTGAAGCTTTCTTT.

This clonotype was recorded at least ten times. The rearrangement links TRBV5-6 to TRBJ2-2; D remains unclear. This CDR3 spans 16 amino acids. In germline, CDR1 is SGHDT, CDR2 YYEEEE. V was trimmed by 4 bases and J by 3 bases, leaving 16 bases between them. The CDR3 nucleotides are TGTGCCAGCAGCATCTACGTCACATACGACACCGGGGAGCTGTTTTTT. Residues: CASSIYVTYDTGELFF.

This chain joins TRBV11-2 and TRBJ2-2, with D hard to call. Between the trimmed V and J ends, which lost 3 bases and 1 base, there was a span of 3 bases. CDR3 length: 13 amino acids. The germline V gene encodes CDR1 SGHAT and CDR2 FQNNGV. CDR3 loop: CASSLMNTGELFF. Here the CDR3 DNA reads TGTGCCAGCAGCTTGATGAACACCGGGGAGCTGTTTTTT. The full variable domain, completed using reference TRBV11-2 and TRBJ2-2, is EAGVAQSPRYKIIEKRQSVAFWCNPISGHATLYWYQQILGQGPKLLIQFQNNGVVDDSQLPKDRFSAERLKGVDSTLKIQPAKLEDSAVYLCASSLMNTGELFFGEGSRLTVL.

The chain is built from TRBV20-1 and TRBJ2-3; the D gene is possibly TRBD2 (5 bases). V was clipped by 3 bases and J by 7 bases, with 23 bases between them. The CDR3 is made up of 16 amino acids. The germline V gene has CDR1 DFQATT and CDR2 SNEGSKA (reference sequence). The CDR3 loop is CSASPPGLPSRYTQYF. CDR3 in DNA: TGCAGTGCTAGCCCCCCCGGACTGCCCTCTCGATATACGCAGTATTTT.

The gene calls are TRBV25-1 and TRBJ2-7, with 11 bases matching TRBD2. CDR3 length: 15 residues. Germline CDR1 MGHDK, CDR2 SYGVNS. The V and J ends lost 2 bases and 3 bases, in that order; junction bases with no gene match: 3. In DNA, the CDR3 is TGTGCCAGCAGTGAAGTGGGGACTAGCGGCTACGAGCAGTACTTC. Amino acid sequence: CASSEVGTSGYEQYF.

This clonotype showed up many times. The genes are TRBV12-3 or TRBV12-4 and TRBJ2-3; 11 bases map to TRBD1. The CDR3 loop spans 16 amino acids. V was pared by 2 bases and J by 4 bases, with 5 bases of the junction left unmatched. CDR3 loop: CASSLQGTGGPDTQYF. CDR3 DNA sequence: TGTGCCAGCAGTTTACAAGGGACAGGGGGTCCAGATACGCAGTATTTT.

Worth noting for this clonotype: One base away lies a much larger clone, so this may be a sequencing read error. The chain has TRBV12-3 or TRBV12-4 and TRBJ2-7; the D is unclear. This CDR3 comprises 14 residues. The CDR3 region has the DNA TGTGCCAGCAGTTTGCAGAGCACTTCCTACGATCAGTACTTC. Its translation is CASSLQSTSYDQYF.

In its sample, this clonotype was seen a few times. The CDR3 is CASSPPGGNTEAFF. In nucleotides, the CDR3 is TGTGCCAGCAGTCCCCCCGGGGGGAACACTGAAGCTTTCTTT. V and J are TRBV25-1 and TRBJ1-1; perhaps TRBD1 as D (5 bases). V was cut by 5 bases and J by 1 base, with 11 bases left in between. Germline V gene data show CDR1 as MGHDK and CDR2 as SYGVNS. This CDR3 is 14 amino acids long.

This chain connects TRBV27 to TRBJ2-1, with TRBD2 identical over 11 bases. The CDR3 length is 17 residues. The J segment lost 7 bases and the V segment lost 5 bases, leaving 13 bases of the junction unmatched. Germline CDR1 and CDR2: MNHEY and SMNVEV (reference sequence). This CDR3 is CASSPPLAGGLFNEQFF. Written as DNA, the CDR3 is TGTGCCAGCAGTCCACCGCTAGCGGGGGGTCTTTTTAATGAGCAGTTCTTC.

This clonotype was detected only once. CDR3 protein: CASHGGGRDTQYF. In nucleotides, the CDR3 is TGCGCCAGTCACGGGGGGGGCAGAGATACGCAGTATTTT. This chain uses TRBV10-2 with TRBJ2-3; 8 bases line up with TRBD2. Losses at the gene ends were 9 bases for V and 5 bases for J; bases not matched to a gene: 7. This CDR3 has 13 residues. Germline lookup yields CDR1 WSHSY and CDR2 SAAADI.

Concerning this clonotype: Without the conserved terminal phenylalanine or tryptophan, this CDR3 likely stems from a read error. The chain links TRBV15 to TRBJ2-3; 15 bases line up with TRBD2. Per germline, CDR1 LNHNV and CDR2 YYDKDF (reference sequence). With 1 base clipped from V and 4 bases from J, the junction kept 0 bases outside the gene matches. The CDR3 is 16 amino acids. DNA of the CDR3: TGTGCCACCAGCAGAGGGACTAGCGGGGGGGCAGATACGCAGTATTCT. This gives the protein CATSRGTSGGADTQYS.

In its sample, this clonotype was seen many times. The rearrangement joins TRBV19 to TRBJ1-5; maybe TRBD1 (5 bases). Germline CDR1 is LNHDA and CDR2 is SQIVND (reference sequence). With 3 bases removed from V and 9 bases from J, the gap between germline ends came to 18 bases. This CDR3 is 15 amino acids long. The CDR3 protein is CASSIDDRASGPQHF. In DNA form, the CDR3 reads TGTGCCAGTAGTATCGATGACAGAGCCTCGGGGCCCCAGCATTTT. The whole variable domain, remainder taken from reference TRBV19 and TRBJ1-5, is DGGITQSPKYLFRKEGQNVTLSCEQNLNHDAMYWYRQDPGQGLRLIYYSQIVNDFQKGDIAEGYSVSREKKESFPLTVTSAQKNPTAFYLCASSIDDRASGPQHFGDGTRLSIL.

CDR3 in amino acids: CAIAPGRENSPLHF. CDR3 DNA sequence: TGTGCCATCGCTCCGGGACGGGAGAATTCACCCCTCCACTTT. V and J are TRBV10-3 and TRBJ1-6, with a weak D call TRBD1 (5 bases). Per germline, CDR1 ENHRY and CDR2 SYGVKD. The V end was cut by 8 bases, the J end by 7 bases, with 15 bases between. This CDR3 region has 14 residues.

This clonotype came up a few times. This chain connects TRBV20-1 to TRBJ2-1; the D is unclear. V dropped 5 bases and J dropped 4 bases, with 0 bases sitting between them. CDR3 length: 9 residues. Germline CDR1 DFQATT, CDR2 SNEGSKA (reference sequence). The CDR3 DNA sequence: TGCAGTGCTTACAATGAGCAGTTCTTC. Translated, it gives CSAYNEQFF.

The V and J genes are TRBV2 and TRBJ1-1; 7 bases align to TRBD1. V dropped 3 bases and J dropped 12; count of bases not matched to a gene: 16. CDR1 is SNHLY, CDR2 FYNNEI, per germline. The CDR3 totals 15 residues. This chain's CDR3 is CASSDPSGTAIVTFF. The CDR3 DNA sequence: TGTGCCAGCAGTGATCCCTCCGGGACAGCTATTGTAACTTTCTTT.

This clonotype was counted at least ten times. This chain connects TRBV13 to TRBJ1-6; a weak D match, TRBD1 (6 bases). V was shortened by 5 bases and J by 9 bases, with 20 bases between the two germline ends. CDR3 length: 16 residues. The germline CDR1 and CDR2 sequences are PRHDT and FYEKMQ (reference sequence). CDR3 sequence reads: CASSLAGGLGGSPLHF. CDR3 bases: TGTGCCAGCAGCCTAGCGGGGGGGCTTGGAGGTTCACCCCTCCACTTT.

In its sample, this clonotype was seen many times. This chain uses TRBV19 with TRBJ1-2, with D possibly matching TRBD1 (6 bases). The CDR3 runs to 13 residues. Germline V gives CDR1 LNHDA, CDR2 SQIVND (reference sequence). V lost 3 bases, J lost 4 bases, and 9 bases lay in between. The CDR3 loop reads CASSIRDIYGYTF. CDR3 bases: TGTGCCAGTAGTATCAGGGACATCTATGGCTACACCTTC.

The V and J genes are TRBV10-3 and TRBJ1-1; TRBD1 matches 9 bases. Trimming removed 8 bases from V and 5 bases from J; junction bases left unmatched: 3. Germline V gives CDR1 ENHRY, CDR2 SYGVKD. This CDR3 region has 12 residues. The CDR3 nucleotides are TGTGCCATCCAGGGACAGGGTACTGAAGCTTTCTTT. This gives the protein CAIQGQGTEAFF.